Following are 31 T cell receptor beta chains from one sample sequenced in a study of T cell responses to AZD1222 COVID-19 vaccine (dated by TCRdb to the early 2020s). The library was produced with the immunoSEQ multiplex PCR assay. This is the immuneACCESS table as TCRdb keeps it, with only in-frame sequences that have V and J called. A part of the clones is gone; compared with another copy, unresolved V genes explain less than half, and the rest is unexplained. The sample profile shows roughly 170,000 clones; approximately 94% of them were found once. The top ten hold more than 1.5% of the sample. The time point label on this specimen signifies: about 28 days (+/-7) after the second vaccine dose. Source: peripheral blood, taken 28 days after the second AZD1222 dose. The source of these receptors is an adult who received the AZD1222 COVID-19 vaccine.

This clone showed up just once. The CDR3 DNA sequence: TGTGCCAGCGCTCCGGGGGGAACTCGTAACACTGAAGCTTTCTTT. This encodes CASAPGGTRNTEAFF. The V and J genes are TRBV5-6 and TRBJ1-1, with TRBD1 as a possible D gene (5 bases). Germline V lookup: CDR1 SGHDT, CDR2 YYEEEE. The CDR3 has 15 residues. Trimming shortened V by 7 bases and J by 2 bases, and 18 bases separated the two germline ends. Drawing the rest from reference TRBV5-6 and TRBJ1-1, the complete variable domain is DAGVTQSPTHLIKTRGQQVTLRCSPKSGHDTVSWYQQALGQGPQFIFQYYEEEERQRGNFPDRFSGHQFPNYSSELNVNALLLGDSALYLCASAPGGTRNTEAFFGQGTRLTVV.

The chain combines TRBV7-3 with TRBJ1-1, with D maybe TRBD1 (5 bases). The germline gives CDR1 SGHTA, CDR2 FQGTGA. This CDR3 contains 13 residues. Trimming shortened V by 2 bases and J by 5 bases, and 9 bases separated the two germline ends. The CDR3 DNA reads TGTGCCAGCAGCTTATCAGGGTCTACTGAAGCTTTCTTT. It yields the protein CASSLSGSTEAFF.

The V gene is TRBV15, the J gene TRBJ1-1, with a tentative D call TRBD1 (6 bases). CDR1 and CDR2 (germline): LNHNV, YYDKDF (reference sequence). Trimming shortened V by 3 bases and J by 9 bases, and 20 bases separated the two germline ends. The CDR3 has 15 residues. The CDR3 spells CATSRDQGHLKKAFF. CDR3 bases: TGTGCCACCAGCAGGGACCAGGGGCACCTGAAGAAAGCTTTCTTT.

This rearrangement joins TRBV4-1 to TRBJ2-3; D not certain. V gave up 1 base and J gave up 4 bases, with 9 bases separating them. The germline V gene has CDR1 MGHRA and CDR2 YSYEKL. CDR3 length equals 14 residues. CDR3 in amino acids: CASSQVSTSDTQYF. CDR3 DNA sequence: TGCGCCAGCAGCCAAGTTTCAACATCAGATACGCAGTATTTT.

The chain employs TRBV11-2 and TRBJ1-2, with 7 bases matching TRBD1. CDR1 and CDR2 (germline): SGHAT, FQNNGV. The CDR3 runs to 15 residues. V lost 5 bases to trimming and J lost 7 bases; unmatched junction nucleotides: 13. In nucleotides, the CDR3 is TGTGCCAGCAGCCAAAGACAGGGTTTGTTGGGTGGCTACACCTTC. This codes for CASSQRQGLLGGYTF.

The chain combines TRBV7-3 with TRBJ2-3; D is uncertain. This CDR3 contains 15 residues. Germline V gene sequence: CDR1 SGHTA, CDR2 FQGTGA. Trimming shortened V by 2 bases and J by 0 bases, and 9 bases separated the two germline ends. CDR3: CASSLRHSSTDTQYF. CDR3 coding DNA: TGTGCCAGCAGCTTACGGCACTCTAGCACAGATACGCAGTATTTT. The full variable domain, with the rest looked up from reference TRBV7-3 and TRBJ2-3, is GAGVSQTPSNKVTEKGKYVELRCDPISGHTALYWYRQSLGQGPEFLIYFQGTGAADDSGLPNDRFFAVRPEGSVSTLKIQRTERGDSAVYLCASSLRHSSTDTQYFGPGTRLTVL.

V is TRBV11-3 and J is TRBJ2-3; possible D gene TRBD2, 6 bases. Deletions cut 1 base from V and 4 bases from J, with 9 bases between. The CDR3 sequence is 14 residues long. CDR1 and CDR2 from the germline V gene are SGHNT and YENEEA. The CDR3 coding sequence is TGTGCCAGCAGCTTAGGGCTAGCGCCAGATACGCAGTATTTT. It specifies CASSLGLAPDTQYF. The full variable domain, with the rest looked up from reference TRBV11-3 and TRBJ2-3, is EAGVVQSPRYKIIEKKQPVAFWCNPISGHNTLYWYLQNLGQGPELLIRYENEEAVDDSQLPKDRFSAERLKGVDSTLKIQPAELGDSAVYLCASSLGLAPDTQYFGPGTRLTVL.

The chain employs TRBV27 and TRBJ1-6; a weak D match, TRBD1 (5 bases). Per the germline V gene, CDR1 is MNHEY and CDR2 is SMNVEV (reference sequence). The CDR3 contains 17 residues. The germline V and J ends were trimmed by 4 bases and 4 bases, with 17 bases remaining between them. CDR3 loop: CASSSSGTASYNSPLHF. The CDR3 DNA follows: TGTGCCAGCAGTTCTTCCGGGACGGCCAGTTATAATTCACCCCTCCACTTT.

The rearrangement uses TRBV3-1 (or the pseudogene TRBV3-2) and TRBJ2-2; D could derive from TRBD1 or TRBD2 (5 bases each). Germline V gene data show CDR1 as LGHDT and CDR2 as YNNKEL (reference sequence). The CDR3 contains 14 residues. Between the trimmed V and J ends, which lost 3 bases and 6 bases, there was a span of 11 bases. CDR3 DNA: TGTGCCAGCAGCCACCTTGTGGGGGCCGGGGAGCTGTTTTTT. It yields the protein CASSHLVGAGELFF.

The rearrangement joins TRBV7-9 to TRBJ1-1, with D possibly matching TRBD1 (5 bases). The length of the CDR3 is 15 residues. CDR1 SEHNR and CDR2 FQNEAQ come from the germline V gene (reference sequence). Trimming stripped 5 bases from V and 0 bases from J, with 13 bases between. The CDR3 region has the DNA TGTGCCAGCAGCCCTAGGGCAGGGCTGAACACTGAAGCTTTCTTT. It specifies CASSPRAGLNTEAFF.

The chain couples TRBV11-3 to TRBJ2-5; D is unresolved. With 1 base removed from V and 5 bases from J, the gap between germline ends came to 11 bases. Germline V lookup: CDR1 SGHNT, CDR2 YENEEA. CDR3 size: 14 residues. The CDR3 coding sequence is TGTGCCAGCAGCTTAGCCGCGACATCGGAGACCCAGTACTTC. Translation: CASSLAATSETQYF. The entire variable domain, with the rest obtained from reference TRBV11-3 and TRBJ2-5, is as follows: EAGVVQSPRYKIIEKKQPVAFWCNPISGHNTLYWYLQNLGQGPELLIRYENEEAVDDSQLPKDRFSAERLKGVDSTLKIQPAELGDSAVYLCASSLAATSETQYFGPGTRLLVL.

This sequence joins TRBV19 and TRBJ2-7; TRBD1 or TRBD2 may be the D gene (5 bases each). This CDR3 has 13 amino acids. V gave up 6 bases and J gave up 7 bases, with 16 bases separating them. Looked up from germline, CDR1 is LNHDA and CDR2 is SQIVND (reference sequence). For the CDR3, the DNA is TGTGCCAGTAGGGGGACCCAGCTCGGGGAGCAGTACTTC. It specifies CASRGTQLGEQYF.

The J gene is TRBJ2-6, the V gene TRBV6-6; TRBD2 matches at 8 bases. The CDR3 has 16 amino acids. Trimming cost V 6 bases and J 0 bases; bases outside gene matches: 4. Germline V gene lookup returns CDR1 MNHNY and CDR2 SVGAGI (reference sequence). CDR3 nucleotide sequence: TGTGCCAGCAGACCGGGGGGGCACTCTGGGGCCAACGTCCTGACTTTC. Translated: CASRPGGHSGANVLTF.

The chain uses TRBV3-1 (or the pseudogene TRBV3-2) and TRBJ2-3; TRBD2 matches at 12 bases. V shed 1 base, J shed 0 bases, and the junction held 8 bases outside the gene matches. The length of the CDR3 is 19 residues. Germline V gives CDR1 LGHDT, CDR2 YNNKEL (reference sequence). The CDR3: CASSQGLAGDRLSTDTQYF. CDR3 nucleotides: TGTGCCAGCAGCCAAGGACTAGCGGGAGATAGGCTGAGCACAGATACGCAGTATTTT.

The rearrangement uses TRBV7-2 and TRBJ1-2; perhaps TRBD1 as D (5 bases). V was clipped by 1 base and J by 5 bases, with 14 bases between them. The CDR3 has 15 amino acids. Per germline, CDR1 SGHTA and CDR2 FQGNSA. Written as DNA, the CDR3 is TGTGCCAGCAGCTTAGTCCCATGGGCAGGGTATGGCTACACCTTC. It is translated as CASSLVPWAGYGYTF.

Comments on this clone: Distinct nucleotide sequences in the sample also encode this CDR3. The chain uses TRBV27 and TRBJ2-7, with 10 bases matching TRBD1. This CDR3 is 15 amino acids long. Trimming cost V 2 bases and J 2 bases; bases outside gene matches: 3. Germline CDR1 reads MNHEY; CDR2 reads SMNVEV (reference sequence). The CDR3 reads CASSLLGQGAYEQYF. The CDR3 nucleotides are TGTGCCAGCAGTTTACTAGGACAGGGGGCCTACGAGCAGTACTTC.

The chain recombines TRBV2 with TRBJ2-2; no reliable D call. CDR1 is SNHLY, CDR2 FYNNEI, per germline. Trimming took off 7 bases at V and 2 bases at J, with 5 bases between the two ends. CDR3 length: 12 residues. CDR3 bases: TGTGCCAGCACCAGAAACACCGGGGAGCTGTTTTTT. This codes for CASTRNTGELFF.

The chain links TRBV3-1 (or the pseudogene TRBV3-2) to TRBJ2-1; the D call may be TRBD1 or TRBD2 (5 bases each). The germline V gene has CDR1 LGHDT and CDR2 YNNKEL (reference sequence). V lost 3 bases and J 14 bases, leaving 11 bases between the germline ends. This CDR3 is built from 11 residues. The CDR3 sequence is CASSQGPLEFF. CDR3 nucleotides: TGTGCCAGCAGCCAGGGACCCCTGGAGTTCTTC.

The J gene is TRBJ2-7, the V gene TRBV7-8; D remains unclear. This CDR3 contains 15 residues. CDR1 SGHVS and CDR2 FQNEAQ come from the germline V gene. The germline V and J ends were trimmed by 1 base and 4 bases, with 14 bases remaining between them. The CDR3 nucleotides are TGTGCCAGCAGCTTAGGGGCTAGGCGCGATTACGAGCAGTACTTC. It encodes CASSLGARRDYEQYF.

The V call is TRBV27, the J call TRBJ1-2, with TRBD1 as a possible D gene (5 bases). The CDR3 contains 15 residues. The germline gives CDR1 MNHEY, CDR2 SMNVEV (reference sequence). Trimming pared 2 bases from V and 8 bases from J, leaving 18 bases between. The CDR3: CASSLIVPGLYGYTF. In DNA form, the CDR3 reads TGTGCCAGCAGTTTAATAGTTCCGGGGCTCTACGGCTACACCTTC.

The CDR3 here is CASTIDLNTGELFF. In nucleotides, the CDR3 is TGTGCCAGCACCATCGACCTGAACACCGGGGAGCTGTTTTTT. J is TRBJ2-2 and V is TRBV11-1; no reliable D call. CDR3 length equals 14 residues. Germline values: CDR1 SGHAT, CDR2 FQDESV (reference sequence). Trimming stripped 7 bases from V and 1 base from J, with 10 bases between. Using reference TRBV11-1 and TRBJ2-2 for the parts outside the CDR3, the full variable domain is EAEVAQSPRYKITEKSQAVAFWCDPISGHATLYWYRQILGQGPELLVQFQDESVVDDSQLPKDRFSAERLKGVDSTLKIQPAELGDSAMYLCASTIDLNTGELFFGEGSRLTVL.

V usage is TRBV19 and J usage is TRBJ2-5; 10 bases agree with TRBD1. This CDR3 has 12 residues. The germline gives CDR1 LNHDA, CDR2 SQIVND (reference sequence). Trimming cost V 6 bases and J 9 bases; bases outside gene matches: 4. Written as DNA, the CDR3 is TGTGCCAGTAGGGGGACAGGGGAATCCCAGTACTTC. Translated, it gives CASRGTGESQYF.

The chain couples TRBV19 to TRBJ1-4; TRBD1 agrees at 9 bases. V gave up 5 bases and J gave up 5 bases; unmatched junction bases: 3. Germline CDR1 is LNHDA and CDR2 is SQIVND (reference sequence). The CDR3 covers 14 residues. The CDR3 coding sequence is TGTGCCAGTAGTTGGGGGACAGGGAATGAAAAACTGTTTTTT. This translates into CASSWGTGNEKLFF.

J is TRBJ1-6 and V is TRBV19; no definite D call. The V gene lost 3 bases and the J gene lost 7 bases, with 10 bases spanning the gap. CDR1 is LNHDA, CDR2 SQIVND, per germline (reference sequence). The CDR3 loop spans 14 amino acids. CDR3 DNA sequence: TGTGCCAGTAGTATTTTTGGCAGCAATTCACCCCTCCACTTT. Its protein product is CASSIFGSNSPLHF.

CDR3 sequence: CASSLGSGGPATNEKLFF. DNA of the CDR3: TGTGCCAGCAGCTTAGGCTCGGGCGGACCCGCAACTAATGAAAAACTGTTTTTT. The chain couples TRBV28 to TRBJ1-4, with unresolved D. Germline-derived CDR1 and CDR2 are MDHEN and SYDVKM. The CDR3 sequence is 18 residues long. Trimming left V 6 bases short and J 0 bases short, with 20 bases between.

This chain joins TRBV12-3 or TRBV12-4 and TRBJ1-1; D is unclear. The length of the CDR3 is 12 residues. V lost 8 bases and J 5 bases, leaving 12 bases between the germline ends. CDR3 region: CASGSIGTEAFF. CDR3 DNA sequence: TGTGCCAGCGGCTCAATTGGGACTGAAGCTTTCTTT.

The CDR3 here is CASSLRGSPTDTQYF. As DNA, the CDR3 is TGTGCCAGCAGCTTGCGTGGTAGCCCCACAGATACGCAGTATTTT. The rearrangement joins TRBV5-4 to TRBJ2-3; D is ambiguous. This CDR3 is 15 amino acids long. Germline assignment: CDR1 SGHNT and CDR2 YYREEE (reference sequence). The V gene lost 1 base and the J gene lost 2 bases, with 11 bases spanning the gap.

The chain has TRBV28 and TRBJ2-7; D is uncertain. V was shortened by 3 bases and J by 2 bases, with 2 bases between the two germline ends. The CDR3 runs 11 residues. In germline, CDR1 is MDHEN, CDR2 SYDVKM. The CDR3 coding sequence is TGTGCCAGCAGTTTGACCTACGAGCAGTACTTC. Translating gives CASSLTYEQYF.

The J gene is TRBJ1-5, the V gene TRBV30; TRBD1 might be the D (5 bases). CDR3 length: 15 residues. Deletions cut 1 base from V and 6 bases from J, with 16 bases between. Germline V gene sequence: CDR1 GTSNPN, CDR2 SVGIG (reference sequence). The CDR3 nucleotides are TGTGCCTGGAGTGATAACCAGGGACGCGGTCAGCCCCAGCATTTT. Encoded protein: CAWSDNQGRGQPQHF.

This sequence joins TRBV7-8 and TRBJ2-7; tentative D call: TRBD1 (6 bases). The CDR3 runs 12 residues. Trimming cost V 5 bases and J 6 bases, with 11 bases left between them. Germline V CDR1 and CDR2: SGHVS, FQNEAQ. Here the CDR3 DNA reads TGTGCCAGCAGCCGGGACACGATCGAGCAGTACTTC. Protein: CASSRDTIEQYF.

The rearrangement uses TRBV27 and TRBJ1-5, with unresolved D. V was trimmed by 1 base and J by 5 bases, leaving 3 bases between them. The CDR3 contains 12 residues. Germline CDR1 and CDR2: MNHEY and SMNVEV (reference sequence). The CDR3 region is CASSLLDQPQHF. In DNA, the CDR3 is TGTGCCAGCAGTTTATTGGATCAGCCCCAGCATTTT.